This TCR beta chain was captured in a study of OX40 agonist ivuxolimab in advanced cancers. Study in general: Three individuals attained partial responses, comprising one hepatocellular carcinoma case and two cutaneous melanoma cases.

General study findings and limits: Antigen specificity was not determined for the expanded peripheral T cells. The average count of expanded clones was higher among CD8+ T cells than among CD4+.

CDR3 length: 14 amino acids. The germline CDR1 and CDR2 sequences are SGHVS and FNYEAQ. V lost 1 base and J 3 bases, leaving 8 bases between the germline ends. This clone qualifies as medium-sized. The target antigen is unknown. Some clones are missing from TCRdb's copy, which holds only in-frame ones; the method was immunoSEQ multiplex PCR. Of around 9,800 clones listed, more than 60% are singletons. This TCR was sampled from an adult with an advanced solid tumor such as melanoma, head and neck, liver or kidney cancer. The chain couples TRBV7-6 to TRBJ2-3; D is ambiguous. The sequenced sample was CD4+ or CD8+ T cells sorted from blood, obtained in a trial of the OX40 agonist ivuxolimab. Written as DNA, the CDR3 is TGTGCCAGCAGCTTAGAGCCAGGTACAGATACGCAGTATTTT. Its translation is CASSLEPGTDTQYF.